This T cell receptor (beta chain) is from a study of OX40 agonist ivuxolimab in advanced cancers. Across the study: Two cutaneous melanoma patients and one hepatocellular carcinoma patient, three in all, had partial responses. Study-wide results and caveats: Expanded peripheral T cell antigen specificity was not determined. At 0.1 to 3.0 mg/kg, clonal expansion of CD4+ and CD8+ blood T cells had occurred by week 6.

This CDR3 is 13 amino acids long. Trimming took 4 bases from V and 5 from J, leaving 13 bases between them. Germline loops: CDR1 SGHNT, CDR2 YYREEE (reference sequence). Of note for this clone: The antigen is unknown.

Data came from immunoSEQ multiplex PCR; TCRdb stores just in-frame clones and leaves some out. Seen here are about 87,000 clones, roughly 80% observed once, and the top ten hold approximately 0.85%. This TCR came from an adult with an advanced solid tumor such as melanoma, head and neck, liver or kidney cancer. The V and J genes are TRBV5-4 and TRBJ2-7; D tentatively reads TRBD1 or TRBD2 (7 bases each). The sequencing here drew on CD4+ or CD8+ T cells sorted from blood, taken in a trial of the OX40 agonist ivuxolimab. In nucleotides, the CDR3 is TGTGCCAGCAGCCGCAGGGGGGGGGACGAGCAGTACTTC. Its protein is CASSRRGGDEQYF.